A selection of T cell receptor beta chains follows, all from one sample in a study of blood T cell repertoires in COVID-19. Clones were read by immunoSEQ multiplex PCR, and TCRdb kept only the in-frame ones, dropping some. The repertoire holds 200,000 to 300,000 clones, with 75% to 95% as singletons. Sequenced input: peripheral blood. These receptors originate from a person between 18 and 35 years old with COVID-19, enrolled during active disease. CDR3s include the opening cysteine and the closing phenylalanine or tryptophan. The D gene is left open where the match is weak. Not all rows give a size; the values are once, few, many and, for expanded clones, a class.

>TRBV5-1|.|TRBJ2-1|.
CASSLRNEQFF
TGCGCCAGCAGCCTTAGAAACGAGCAGTTCTTC
>TRBV18|TRBD1|TRBJ2-5|.
CASSPGWTGKSETQYF
TGTGCCAGCTCACCGGGGTGGACAGGGAAAAGTGAGACCCAGTACTTC
>TRBV7-9|.|TRBJ2-3|.
CASSRPGSTDTQYF
TGTGCCAGCAGCCGCCCGGGGAGCACAGATACGCAGTATTTT
>TRBV7-9|TRBD1|TRBJ1-2|.
CASSLVGRTGEGYTF
TGTGCCAGCAGCTTAGTAGGAAGGACAGGGGAAGGCTACACCTTC
>TRBV3-1/TRBV3-2|.|TRBJ2-3|.
CASSQDGRGSTDTQYF
TGTGCCAGCAGCCAAGATGGCAGAGGGTCCACAGATACGCAGTATTTT
>TRBV5-6|.|TRBJ2-1|.
CASSVASYEQFF
TGTGCCAGCAGCGTGGCTAGCTATGAGCAGTTCTTC
>TRBV19|.|TRBJ1-5|.
CASSISPGQSNQPQHF
TGTGCCAGTAGTATAAGCCCAGGACAGAGCAATCAGCCCCAGCATTTT
>TRBV28|TRBD1|TRBJ1-5|few
CAGGDRVVGNQPQHF
TGTGCCGGAGGGGACAGGGTGGTAGGCAATCAGCCCCAGCATTTT
>TRBV28|.|TRBJ1-4|.
CASSPQLVTGEKLFF
TGTGCCAGCAGTCCCCAGCTGGTAACGGGTGAAAAACTGTTTTTT
>TRBV6-5|TRBD1|TRBJ1-4|.
CASRPPDRGREKLFF
TGTGCCAGCAGGCCACCGGACAGGGGGCGTGAAAAACTGTTTTTT
>TRBV27|.|TRBJ2-3|once
CASSSIGSISDTQYF
TGTGCCAGCAGTTCTATCGGGAGTATATCAGATACGCAGTATTTT
>TRBV3-1/TRBV3-2|TRBD2|TRBJ2-7|once
CASSQGFSGNYEQYF
TGTGCCAGCAGCCAAGGGTTCAGCGGGAACTACGAGCAGTACTTC
>TRBV2|.|TRBJ2-5|.
CASFREFGQETQYF
TGTGCCAGTTTCCGGGAGTTTGGGCAAGAGACCCAGTACTTC
>TRBV4-1|TRBD2|TRBJ2-7|.
CASSILEGGSYEQYF
TGCGCCAGCAGCATCCTGGAGGGAGGGTCCTACGAGCAGTACTTC
>TRBV13|.|TRBJ1-2|.
CASSPGLSNYGYTF
TGTGCCAGCAGCCCGGGTCTATCTAACTATGGCTACACCTTC
>TRBV6-6|.|TRBJ1-3|.
CASSSTDTSSGNTIYF
TGTGCCAGCAGTTCCACGGACACCAGCTCTGGAAACACCATATATTTT
>TRBV7-9|TRBD1|TRBJ1-4|.
CASSLTPDRVLFF
TGTGCCAGCAGCCTAACCCCTGACAGGGTTCTGTTTTTT
>TRBV14|.|TRBJ1-3|.
CASSRGGLGGNTIYF
TGTGCCAGCAGTCGCGGGGGCCTGGGAGGAAACACCATATATTTT
>TRBV3-1/TRBV3-2|.|TRBJ2-1|.
CASSQVGTWSLGSGEQFF
TGTGCCAGCAGCCAAGTAGGGACTTGGTCTTTAGGATCCGGAGAGCAGTTCTTC
>TRBV9|.|TRBJ2-3|.
CASSAMGAVEDTQYF
TGTGCCAGCAGCGCCATGGGGGCTGTGGAAGATACGCAGTATTTT
>TRBV29-1|TRBD1|TRBJ1-2|few
CSVEVGQGAGGYTF
TGCAGCGTTGAAGTTGGGCAGGGGGCAGGTGGCTACACCTTC
>TRBV4-2|TRBD2|TRBJ2-1|.
CASSQDIVGTSGYNEQFF
TGTGCCAGCAGCCAAGATATAGTTGGGACTAGCGGGTACAATGAGCAGTTCTTC
>TRBV7-2|TRBD1|TRBJ2-5|.
CASSFRTGGETQYF
TGTGCCAGCAGCTTTCGGACAGGTGGAGAGACCCAGTACTTC
>TRBV6-2/TRBV6-3|TRBD2|TRBJ2-5|.
CASSLGLLASETQYF
TGTGCCAGCAGTTTAGGGTTACTAGCGTCAGAGACCCAGTACTTC
>TRBV4-1|TRBD1|TRBJ2-7|once
CASSQGLQGAYEQYF
TGCGCCAGCAGCCAAGGCTTACAGGGGGCTTACGAGCAGTACTTC
>TRBV15|TRBD1|TRBJ1-2|.
CATSLDRGGYGYTF
TGTGCCACCAGCCTCGACAGGGGAGGCTATGGCTACACCTTC
>TRBV15|TRBD1|TRBJ2-7|.
CATSRDRGTGVQYEQYF
TGTGCCACCAGCAGAGATCGAGGGACAGGGGTTCAGTACGAGCAGTACTTC
>TRBV19|TRBD2|TRBJ2-2|.
CASSIMGLALGTGELFF
TGTGCCAGTAGTATTATGGGACTAGCCCTGGGGACCGGGGAGCTGTTTTTT
>TRBV19|.|TRBJ1-1|.
CASSTRQGLLNRNTEAFF
TGTGCCAGTAGTACGCGACAAGGACTATTAAATAGGAACACTGAAGCTTTCTTT
>TRBV5-1|TRBD2|TRBJ2-3|.
CASWTSGSSTDTQYF
TGCGCCAGCTGGACTAGCGGAAGCAGCACAGATACGCAGTATTTT
>TRBV2|TRBD1|TRBJ2-2|.
CASSLGTGDSTGELFF
TGTGCCAGCAGTCTAGGGACAGGGGACTCCACCGGGGAGCTGTTTTTT
>TRBV7-9|.|TRBJ1-2|.
CASSDRTVYGYTF
TGTGCCAGCAGCGATAGAACAGTCTATGGCTACACCTTC
>TRBV19|TRBD1|TRBJ1-1|.
CASSILRGENTEAFF
TGTGCCAGTAGTATACTCAGGGGGGAGAACACTGAAGCTTTCTTT
>TRBV24-1|.|TRBJ1-2|.
CATSFSGDYGYTF
TGTGCCACCAGCTTCTCAGGGGACTATGGCTACACCTTC
>TRBV7-3|.|TRBJ2-7|.
CASSLAVGSEQYF
TGTGCCAGCAGCTTAGCCGTCGGGAGCGAGCAGTACTTC